This TCR beta chain is from a study of cytomegalovirus exposure and HLA in healthy donors. The PCR used 60 Vbeta and 13 Jbeta primers. Measured with immunoSEQ multiplex PCR; TCRdb has only the in-frame clones, and not every one. Of 50,000 to 55,000 clones in the sample, around 80% were seen once. Likely unrecorded immune exposures existed in these nominally healthy donors. For this clone: Compared with germline, one end of the junction differs, possibly owing to a read error.

The CDR3 is 13 amino acids. CDR1 LNHDA and CDR2 SQIVND come from the germline V gene (reference sequence). Sequenced input: PBMCs. The rearrangement uses TRBV19 and TRBJ1-2; 9 bases are a match to TRBD1. The receptor was isolated from a boy younger than 18 in good health and CMV-seropositive. The CDR3 DNA reads TGCGCCACAGGGGGCCGAGCTAACTATGGCTACACCTTC. Translating gives CATGGRANYGYTF.